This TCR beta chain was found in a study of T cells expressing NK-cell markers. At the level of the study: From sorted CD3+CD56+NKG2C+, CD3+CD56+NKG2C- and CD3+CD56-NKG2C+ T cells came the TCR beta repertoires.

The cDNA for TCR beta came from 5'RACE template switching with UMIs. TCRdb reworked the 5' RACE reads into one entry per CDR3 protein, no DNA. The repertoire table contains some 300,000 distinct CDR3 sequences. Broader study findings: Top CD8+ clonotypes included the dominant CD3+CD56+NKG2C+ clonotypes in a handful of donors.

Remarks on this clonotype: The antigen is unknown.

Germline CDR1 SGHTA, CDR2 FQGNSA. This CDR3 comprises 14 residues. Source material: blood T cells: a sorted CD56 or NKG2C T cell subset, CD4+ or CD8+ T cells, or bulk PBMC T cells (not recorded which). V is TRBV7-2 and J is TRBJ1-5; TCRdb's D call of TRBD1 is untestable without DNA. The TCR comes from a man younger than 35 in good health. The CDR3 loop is CASTIPGRNQPQHF.